Following are 27 T cell receptor beta chains from one sample sequenced in a study of shared clonotypes between healthy human individuals (dated by TCRdb to 2018 to 2020). The library was built by means of the immunoSEQ multiplex PCR assay. TCRdb obtained this table from immuneACCESS and retained in-frame rearrangements with V and J assigned. These tables miss some clones; where compared with another copy, unresolved V genes account for less than half of the shortfall, and the remainder is unexplained. The sample table shows about 510,000 clones, and 75% to 85% are seen once. Roughly 13% of the sample belongs to the ten largest clones. The source material was PBMCs. Receptor source: a woman aged 40 to 49 in good health. Some clones in this sample may be carry-over from other donors' samples.

This sequence joins TRBV6-5 and TRBJ2-7; TRBD1 agrees at 11 bases. V dropped 7 bases and J dropped 4; count of bases not matched to a gene: 6. Germline CDR1 MNHEY, CDR2 SVGAGI. The CDR3 is 14 amino acids. CDR3 loop: CASIGGQGAYEQYF. The CDR3 DNA reads TGTGCCAGCATAGGAGGACAGGGGGCTTACGAGCAGTACTTC.

The chain employs TRBV5-1 and TRBJ2-3; no clear D gene. Deletions cut 3 bases from V and 2 bases from J, with 16 bases between. The CDR3 runs 16 residues. CDR1 is SGHRS, CDR2 YFSETQ, per germline. In DNA, the CDR3 is TGCGCCAGCAGCTCTATGAGGTCAGTCGACACAGATACGCAGTATTTT. This sequence encodes CASSSMRSVDTDTQYF.

This chain uses TRBV30 with TRBJ2-1, with 7 nucleotides matching TRBD2. Germline values: CDR1 GTSNPN, CDR2 SVGIG (reference sequence). The CDR3 covers 14 residues. V shed 4 bases, J shed 8 bases, and the junction held 11 bases outside the gene matches. The CDR3 DNA sequence: TGTGCCTGGACCTCAGGGAGGGTAGCCCATGAGCAGTTCTTC. Protein sequence: CAWTSGRVAHEQFF.

The chain employs TRBV19 and TRBJ1-5; D is perhaps TRBD1 (5 bases). Germline V gives CDR1 LNHDA, CDR2 SQIVND (reference sequence). This CDR3 has 12 residues. Trimming took 10 bases from V and 4 from J, leaving 11 bases between them. CDR3 sequence: CANIRGNQPQHF. In DNA, the CDR3 is TGTGCCAACATCCGGGGGAATCAGCCCCAGCATTTT. The full variable domain, its missing parts supplied by reference TRBV19 and TRBJ1-5, is DGGITQSPKYLFRKEGQNVTLSCEQNLNHDAMYWYRQDPGQGLRLIYYSQIVNDFQKGDIAEGYSVSREKKESFPLTVTSAQKNPTAFYLCANIRGNQPQHFGDGTRLSIL.

V usage is TRBV29-1 and J usage is TRBJ2-1; D might be TRBD1 (8 bases). V was trimmed by 0 bases and J by 2 bases, leaving 14 bases between them. This CDR3 spans 16 amino acids. Germline CDR1 and CDR2: SQVTM and ANQGSEA. The CDR3 nucleotides are TGCAGCGTTGAAGATCCACAGGGGGGGACCTACAATGAGCAGTTCTTC. Protein: CSVEDPQGGTYNEQFF.

The V gene is TRBV28, the J gene TRBJ2-7; D unclear. Germline V gene data show CDR1 as MDHEN and CDR2 as SYDVKM. This CDR3 contains 14 residues. The V end lost 5 bases, the J end lost 3 bases, and 14 bases lay between the germline ends. The CDR3, as DNA: TGTGCCAGCAGTCCACAGAGATACCGCTACGAGCAGTACTTC. Residues: CASSPQRYRYEQYF.

The chain recombines TRBV28 with TRBJ1-5; D gene ambiguous. Trimming removed 2 bases at V and 7 bases at J, with 6 bases between. The CDR3 runs to 12 residues. Germline V gene lookup returns CDR1 MDHEN and CDR2 SYDVKM. The CDR3 here is CASSLQGQPQHF. The CDR3 DNA sequence: TGTGCCAGCAGTTTACAAGGGCAGCCCCAGCATTTT.

The chain combines TRBV2 with TRBJ1-5; D gene ambiguous. V dropped 4 bases and J dropped 6 bases, with 13 bases sitting between them. CDR1 and CDR2 from the germline V gene are SNHLY and FYNNEI. CDR3 length: 14 amino acids. This chain's CDR3 is CASSGEFEGQPQHF. The CDR3 DNA is TGTGCCAGCAGTGGCGAGTTTGAAGGTCAGCCCCAGCATTTT.

Comments on this clone: A read error may account for a junction end that differs from germline. This rearrangement joins TRBV4-3 to TRBJ2-2; D may be TRBD1 or TRBD2 (5 bases each). The CDR3 is 18 residues long. From germline, CDR1 is LGHNA and CDR2 YSLEER. Written as DNA, the CDR3 is TGCGCCAGCAGCCAAGATGGTAGGGCAGGGTTGCACACCGGGGAGCTGTCTTTT. Its translation is CASSQDGRAGLHTGELSF.

A note on this clone: Other nucleotide sequences in the sample specify the same CDR3. The chain recombines TRBV18 with TRBJ1-6; TRBD1 agrees at 7 bases. The J segment lost 8 bases and the V segment lost 3 bases, leaving 1 base of the junction unmatched. This CDR3 spans 13 amino acids. From germline, CDR1 is KGHSH and CDR2 LQKENI. In nucleotides, the CDR3 is TGTGCCAGCTCACCCGGGACAGATTCACCCCTCCACTTT. Translated: CASSPGTDSPLHF.

The chain combines TRBV21-1 with TRBJ2-5; the D call in the table, TRBD2, was not verified against the DNA. TRBV21-1 is marked as a pseudogene. This CDR3 contains 13 residues. The CDR3 DNA reads as TGTGCCAGCAAAGCGGACTTCGTCGAGACCCAGTACTTC. Amino acid sequence: CASKADFVETQYF.

This chain joins TRBV9 and TRBJ1-2; 7 bases line up with TRBD1. Germline V gene lookup returns CDR1 SGDLS and CDR2 YYNGEE. V lost 2 bases to trimming and J lost 0 bases; unmatched junction nucleotides: 4. The CDR3 has 15 amino acids. CDR3 loop: CASSVGGTANYGYTF. CDR3 nucleotides: TGTGCCAGCAGCGTCGGGGGGACAGCTAACTATGGCTACACCTTC.

This clone has only a few counts. This rearrangement joins TRBV7-8 to TRBJ2-3; no definite D call. Trimming pared 1 base from V and 2 bases from J, leaving 1 base between. Germline V gene lookup returns CDR1 SGHVS and CDR2 FQNEAQ. The CDR3 contains 12 residues. CDR3 nucleotides: TGTGCCAGCAGCTTAGACACAGATACGCAGTATTTT. This codes for CASSLDTDTQYF. Full variable domain (rest looked up from reference TRBV7-8 and TRBJ2-3): GAGVSQSPRYKVAKRGQDVALRCDPISGHVSLFWYQQALGQGPEFLTYFQNEAQLDKSGLPSDRFFAERPEGSVSTLKIQRTQQEDSAVYLCASSLDTDTQYFGPGTRLTVL.

This clone was detected only once. The genes are TRBV15 and TRBJ1-3; TRBD1 matches 9 bases. The junction had 9 bases not matched to a gene; V was cut back by 5 bases and J by 10 bases. Per the germline V gene, CDR1 is LNHNV and CDR2 is YYDKDF (reference sequence). CDR3 length equals 14 residues. CDR3 amino acids: CATSVDRGVRTIYF. The DNA of the CDR3 is TGTGCCACCAGCGTAGACAGGGGGGTACGGACCATATATTTT.

In this sample, this clone turned up once. The rearrangement links TRBV4-3 to TRBJ1-1; the match to TRBD1 covers 11 bases. V trimming: 5 bases; J trimming: 7 bases; junction bases outside the gene matches: 3. CDR1 is LGHNA, CDR2 YSLEER, per germline. This CDR3 is 13 amino acids long. This chain's CDR3 is CASSWGTGGEAFF. The CDR3 DNA reads TGCGCCAGCAGCTGGGGGACAGGGGGTGAAGCTTTCTTT.

The J gene is TRBJ2-5, the V gene TRBV5-4; tentatively, D is TRBD1 or TRBD2 (5 bases each). This CDR3 contains 15 residues. CDR1 is SGHNT and CDR2 is YYREEE in the germline V gene (reference sequence). Deletions cut 0 bases from V and 8 bases from J, with 17 bases between. The CDR3 DNA reads as TGTGCCAGCAGCTTGGGGGCTCCGGGGCATCAAACCCAGTACTTC. Protein sequence: CASSLGAPGHQTQYF. Full variable domain (missing parts from reference TRBV5-4 and TRBJ2-5): ETGVTQSPTHLIKTRGQQVTLRCSSQSGHNTVSWYQQALGQGPQFIFQYYREEENGRGNFPPRFSGLQFPNYSSELNVNALELDDSALYLCASSLGAPGHQTQYFGPGTRLLVL.

This clone was observed a handful of times. The chain is built from TRBV10-2 and TRBJ1-2; no firm D call. V was cut by 3 bases and J by 2 bases, with 7 bases left in between. Germline V CDR1 and CDR2: WSHSY, SAAADI. The CDR3 spans 13 residues. As DNA, the CDR3 is TGCGCCAGCAGTGATCCGGACAACTATGGCTACACCTTC. Residues: CASSDPDNYGYTF.

The chain joins TRBV28 to TRBJ1-5, with D maybe TRBD1 (6 bases). The germline CDR1 and CDR2 sequences are MDHEN and SYDVKM. The CDR3 sequence is 15 residues long. V lost 2 bases, J lost 3 bases, and 11 bases lay in between. The CDR3 DNA sequence: TGTGCCAGCAGTTTAGGGGGACACAACAATCAGCCCCAGCATTTT. Translating gives CASSLGGHNNQPQHF. Using reference TRBV28 and TRBJ1-5 for the parts outside the CDR3, the full variable domain is DVKVTQSSRYLVKRTGEKVFLECVQDMDHENMFWYRQDPGLGLRLIYFSYDVKMKEKGDIPEGYSVSREKKERFSLILESASTNQTSMYLCASSLGGHNNQPQHFGDGTRLSIL.

This chain joins TRBV30 and TRBJ2-3, with TRBD2 matching over 8 bases. The CDR3 is 15 amino acids. J gave up 6 bases and V 2 bases, and 10 bases lay outside the gene matches. The germline V gene encodes CDR1 GTSNPN and CDR2 SVGIG (reference sequence). CDR3 amino acids: CAWSPLAGGLDTQYF. In DNA, the CDR3 is TGTGCCTGGAGTCCCCTGGCGGGAGGCTTGGATACGCAGTATTTT.

The chain uses TRBV7-6 and TRBJ2-2, with D unclear. V gave up 5 bases and J gave up 7 bases, with 8 bases separating them. Germline CDR1 reads SGHVS; CDR2 reads FNYEAQ. The CDR3 spans 12 residues. CDR3 nucleotide sequence: TGTGCCAGCAGCCCCTGGTTCGGGGAGCTGTTTTTT. Amino acid sequence: CASSPWFGELFF.

V and J are TRBV25-1 and TRBJ2-3, with TRBD2 as a possible D gene (5 bases). V was trimmed by 5 bases and J by 1 base, leaving 22 bases between them. CDR3 length: 18 residues. CDR1 is MGHDK, CDR2 SYGVNS, per germline. The CDR3 spells CASSRRSYPPLGTDTQYF. The CDR3 bases are TGTGCCAGCAGTCGCCGCTCGTACCCCCCACTAGGCACAGATACGCAGTATTTT.

V usage is TRBV6-1 and J usage is TRBJ2-1; TRBD1 matches at 7 bases. CDR1 is MNHNS, CDR2 SASEGT, per germline. V shed 6 bases, J shed 7 bases, and the junction held 6 bases outside the gene matches. The CDR3 covers 13 residues. The CDR3 coding sequence is TGTGCCAGCAGAACAGGGGTGTGGAATGAGCAGTTCTTC. Encoded protein: CASRTGVWNEQFF.

The chain is built from TRBV19 and TRBJ2-1; the D gene could be TRBD1 or TRBD2 (5 bases each). The CDR3 runs to 12 residues. Per the germline V gene, CDR1 is LNHDA and CDR2 is SQIVND (reference sequence). Trimming removed 9 bases at V and 4 bases at J, with 10 bases between. The chain's CDR3 is CASRDRYNEQFF. As DNA, the CDR3 is TGTGCCAGCAGGGACCGATACAATGAGCAGTTCTTC.

J is TRBJ2-7 and V is TRBV5-1; D tentatively fits TRBD1 or TRBD2 (5 bases each). V was shortened by 1 base and J by 5 bases, with 28 bases between the two germline ends. Per germline, CDR1 SGHRS and CDR2 YFSETQ. This CDR3 region has 19 residues. The DNA for the CDR3 is TGCGCCAGCAGCTTGATGCCCGGGACGGGGACGGGCGGACGGGACGAGCAGTACTTC. Protein product: CASSLMPGTGTGGRDEQYF.

This clone came up once. The CDR3 sequence: CASSLYPATNEKLFF. CDR3 nucleotide sequence: TGCGCCAGCAGCTTGTACCCAGCAACTAATGAAAAACTGTTTTTT. The chain uses TRBV5-1 and TRBJ1-4; D remains unclear. Looked up from germline, CDR1 is SGHRS and CDR2 is YFSETQ. The CDR3 consists of 15 residues. V lost 1 base and J lost 0, with 7 bases in between. Variable domain in full (rest from reference TRBV5-1 and TRBJ1-4): KAGVTQTPRYLIKTRGQQVTLSCSPISGHRSVSWYQQTPGQGLQFLFEYFSETQRNKGNFPGRFSGRQFSNSRSEMNVSTLELGDSALYLCASSLYPATNEKLFFGSGTQLSVL.

This clone was seen a handful of times. The chain links TRBV15 to TRBJ2-7; TRBD2 aligns across 8 bases. The J segment lost 5 bases and the V segment lost 5 bases, leaving 5 bases of the junction unmatched. CDR1 LNHNV and CDR2 YYDKDF come from the germline V gene (reference sequence). The CDR3 consists of 13 residues. DNA for the CDR3: TGTGCCACCAGCCCCGGGAGGGAAAACGAGCAGTACTTC. Translating it yields CATSPGRENEQYF.

The chain uses TRBV4-2 and TRBJ2-7, with unresolved D. The CDR3 runs 12 residues. V lost 1 base to trimming and J lost 5 bases, with 6 bases between them. Germline CDR1 is LGHNA and CDR2 is YNFKEQ. The CDR3 spells CASSQGFNEQYF. CDR3 DNA sequence: TGTGCCAGCAGCCAAGGGTTTAACGAGCAGTACTTC.